This T cell receptor beta chain was captured by sequencing in a study of CD8 T cells in ankylosing spondylitis. Study-level findings and limits: Disease-associated clones were reportedly significantly overrepresented in matched ankylosing spondylitis synovial fluid. Prior work had noted some motif variants in reactive arthritis blood and synovial fluid. Seemingly characteristic of ankylosing spondylitis blood was a TCR beta motif consisting of several highly homologous variants.

On this clonotype: Antigen unknown.

The TCR beta libraries were generated through quantitative 5'-RACE incorporating molecular barcodes. Each CDR3 protein is one row after TCRdb ran MiXCR on the 5' RACE reads. The data hold fewer than 500,000 distinct CDR3 sequences, with 26% observed a single time. V was clipped by 3 bases and J by 3 bases, with 17 bases between them. The CDR3 has 16 amino acids. Per germline, CDR1 ENHRY and CDR2 SYGVKD. The J gene is TRBJ1-2, the V gene TRBV10-3, with D maybe TRBD1 (5 bases). The sequence came from a male donor with ankylosing spondylitis. Material for sequencing was blood, either unsorted or a sorted T cell fraction (not recorded which). The CDR3 protein is CAISENRRGTDYGYTF. The CDR3 DNA sequence: TGTGCCATCAGTGAAAATCGGCGGGGCACGGACTATGGCTACACCTTC.